Presented here are 8 T cell receptor beta chains from one specimen sequenced in a study of shared clonotypes between healthy human individuals. CD8 cells regarded as naive lacked CD45RO, were positively chosen for CCR7, and omitted terminally differentiated effector memory CD45RA+ cells. Assay: immunoSEQ multiplex PCR; the TCRdb copy retains only in-frame clones and omits some. The table includes around 1.9 million clones, 93% detected once. Sequencing input: naive CD8+ T cells from PBMCs. The receptors originated from a man between 18 and 35 years old in good health. Some clones in this sample may be carry-over from other donors' samples.

The J gene is TRBJ2-7, the V gene TRBV7-3, with TRBD1 matching over 7 bases. Per germline, CDR1 SGHTA and CDR2 FQGTGA. CDR3 length equals 15 residues. J gave up 0 bases and V 4 bases, and 6 bases lay outside the gene matches. CDR3: CASSSRQGSSYEQYF. As DNA, the CDR3 is TGTGCCAGCAGCTCCAGACAGGGAAGCTCCTACGAGCAGTACTTC.

This chain joins TRBV7-9 and TRBJ1-1, with D hard to call. In germline, CDR1 is SEHNR, CDR2 FQNEAQ (reference sequence). Trimming pared 5 bases from V and 6 bases from J, leaving 10 bases between. CDR3 size: 12 residues. DNA for the CDR3: TGTGCCAGCAGCCAGGAGCCCCCTGAAGCTTTCTTT. As protein: CASSQEPPEAFF.

The chain couples TRBV4-1 to TRBJ2-3; 10 bases are shared with TRBD2. V gave up 3 bases and J gave up 4 bases; unmatched junction bases: 4. This CDR3 region has 15 residues. Germline CDR1 is MGHRA and CDR2 is YSYEKL. The CDR3 here is CASSQGLASPDTQYF. The CDR3 bases are TGCGCCAGCAGCCAGGGACTAGCGTCCCCAGATACGCAGTATTTT.

This rearrangement joins TRBV28 to TRBJ2-7, with TRBD1 matching 8 bases. This CDR3 spans 18 amino acids. Germline CDR1 MDHEN, CDR2 SYDVKM. The junction had 13 bases not matched to a gene; V was cut back by 3 bases and J by 0 bases. The CDR3 sequence: CASSFSLIQQGDSYEQYF. The CDR3 DNA follows: TGTGCCAGCAGTTTTAGCCTAATCCAACAGGGGGACTCCTACGAGCAGTACTTC.

The chain recombines TRBV18 with TRBJ1-5; TRBD1 might be the D (5 bases). Germline CDR1 KGHSH, CDR2 LQKENI. V lost 3 bases, J lost 5 bases, and 17 bases lay in between. This CDR3 is built from 16 residues. The CDR3 DNA reads as TGTGCCAGCTCACCGGGCAGGGTGAAGCTCGATCAGCCCCAGCATTTT. It encodes CASSPGRVKLDQPQHF.

A remark on this clone: Other DNA sequences of this sample code for an identical CDR3. The rearrangement joins TRBV20-1 to TRBJ1-2; D remains unclear. CDR1 is DFQATT, CDR2 SNEGSKA, per germline (reference sequence). This CDR3 is built from 11 residues. V lost 0 bases and J 8 bases, leaving 7 bases between the germline ends. The CDR3 DNA sequence: TGCAGTGCTAGAGATGTTGGGGGCTACACCTTC. Translated: CSARDVGGYTF.

The V and J genes are TRBV2 and TRBJ2-2; D not resolved. From germline, CDR1 is SNHLY and CDR2 FYNNEI. The CDR3 contains 15 residues. With 4 bases removed from V and 7 bases from J, the gap between germline ends came to 16 bases. Here the CDR3 DNA reads TGTGCCAGCAGTGTTAGCCCTGTGGACGGCGGGGAGCTGTTTTTT. The encoded protein is CASSVSPVDGGELFF.

The gene calls are TRBV6-5 and TRBJ1-4; D is perhaps TRBD1 (5 bases). Trimming removed 6 bases from V and 3 bases from J, with 11 bases in between. CDR1 is MNHEY, CDR2 SVGAGI, per germline. The CDR3 is 14 residues long. The CDR3 loop reads CASSLQGANEKLFF. CDR3 nucleotide sequence: TGTGCCAGCAGCCTCCAAGGGGCTAATGAAAAACTGTTTTTT.